Given below is one T cell receptor beta chain in context. Living in 24 US areas, the participants were between about 18 and 90 years of age. TCRdb's table, derived via immunoSEQ multiplex PCR, lists solely in-frame clones and lacks some. This sample carries about 200,000 clones, approximately 83% of them seen once, and the ten largest clones take 3% to 4%. This entry belongs to a study of blood T cell repertoires in COVID-19. The sample comprised PBMCs or T cells enriched from blood (not recorded which). The TCR originated in a woman aged 40 to 50 with acute COVID-19.

CDR3 region: CASSSSGTANTEAFF. For the CDR3, the DNA is TGTGCCAGCAGTTCTTCCGGGACAGCCAACACTGAAGCTTTCTTT. J is TRBJ1-1 and V is TRBV28, with 7 nucleotides matching TRBD1. The CDR3 covers 15 residues. Germline lookup yields CDR1 MDHEN and CDR2 SYDVKM. V shed 4 bases and J 2 bases; nucleotides not matched to a gene: 7.